Shown below are 30 T cell receptor beta chains from a single sample sequenced in a study of identical twins. TCRdb itself ran the 5' RACE reads through MiXCR, one entry per CDR3 protein. Among hundreds of thousands of distinct CDR3 sequences listed, 8.5% to 9% were seen once. These data were likewise used in another study, on yellow fever vaccine responses in identical twins.

Sequenced: PBMCs. Receptors originate from a young woman in good health.

The sample holds many counts of this clonotype. V is TRBV12-3 or TRBV12-4 and J is TRBJ2-7; 11 nucleotides match TRBD2. The V and J ends lost 5 bases and 8 bases, in that order; junction bases with no gene match: 8. CDR3 size: 14 residues. CDR3 sequence (DNA): TGTGCCAGCAGTCCGGGACTAGCGGAGACCCAGCAGTACTTC. Translation: CASSPGLAETQQYF.

The sample holds a few counts of this clonotype. V gene TRBV4-2 combines with J gene TRBJ2-5; 7 bases map to TRBD2. Germline V lookup: CDR1 LGHNA, CDR2 YNFKEQ. After removal of 0 bases from V and 6 bases from J, the junction contained 4 bases not matched to a gene. The CDR3 sequence is 14 residues long. The CDR3 bases are TGTGCCAGCAGCCAAGATGGGGGGGTGCAGACCCAGTACTTC. As protein: CASSQDGGVQTQYF.

The rearrangement joins TRBV7-2 to TRBJ2-3; TRBD2 is a possible D gene (5 bases). V lost 6 bases, J lost 2 bases, and 9 bases lay in between. The CDR3 has 13 amino acids. In germline, CDR1 is SGHTA, CDR2 FQGNSA. For the CDR3, the DNA is TGTGCCAGCAGGGTAGCGCCCACAGATACGCAGTATTTT. Protein product: CASRVAPTDTQYF.

The J gene is TRBJ2-7, the V gene TRBV12-3 or TRBV12-4; D unclear. The V end lost 5 bases, the J end lost 3 bases, and 11 bases lay between the germline ends. The CDR3 loop spans 13 amino acids. CDR3 sequence: CASSRTYFYEQYF. CDR3 sequence (DNA): TGTGCCAGCAGTCGGACCTACTTCTACGAGCAGTACTTC.

The gene calls are TRBV5-1 and TRBJ2-5; D is unclear. Germline lookup yields CDR1 SGHRS and CDR2 YFSETQ. The germline V and J ends were trimmed by 5 bases and 5 bases, with 16 bases remaining between them. The CDR3 runs to 14 residues. In DNA form, the CDR3 reads TGCGCCAGCAGACCCGGGCCTCAGGTGGAGACCCAGTACTTC. The encoded protein is CASRPGPQVETQYF.

This clonotype was found many times. The rearrangement joins TRBV20-1 to TRBJ2-2, with TRBD1 identical over 7 bases. Germline V lookup: CDR1 DFQATT, CDR2 SNEGSKA (reference sequence). V lost 1 base and J lost 5; bases outside the gene matches: 10. CDR3 length: 16 amino acids. CDR3 DNA: TGCAGTGCTAGAGGCGGCAGACAGGGAAAAACCGGGGAGCTGTTTTTT. Amino acids: CSARGGRQGKTGELFF.

The rearrangement links TRBV15 to TRBJ1-2; D call uncertain. The germline V gene has CDR1 LNHNV and CDR2 YYDKDF (reference sequence). This CDR3 has 16 amino acids. The V and J ends lost 3 bases and 0 bases respectively, with 14 bases between them. In nucleotides, the CDR3 is TGTGCCACCAGCAGTGCGACCGGAGATACTAACTATGGCTACACCTTC. Its translation: CATSSATGDTNYGYTF.

This clonotype occurred many times. The chain is built from TRBV7-9 and TRBJ1-1, with D uncertain. V was pared by 5 bases and J by 6 bases, with 10 bases between. CDR1 and CDR2 (germline): SEHNR, FQNEAQ (reference sequence). The CDR3 length is 12 residues. The CDR3 nucleotides read TGTGCCAGCAGCCGCCAGGTCCCTGAAGCTTTCTTT. Translated, it gives CASSRQVPEAFF.

This clonotype was seen more than once but under ten times. This chain uses TRBV7-9 with TRBJ1-1; D unresolved. This CDR3 has 16 residues. Trimming stripped 5 bases from V and 2 bases from J, with 18 bases between. Per the germline V gene, CDR1 is SEHNR and CDR2 is FQNEAQ (reference sequence). CDR3 DNA: TGTGCCAGCAGCCCCCACGAAGGTGCGGGTAACACTGAAGCTTTCTTT. This gives the protein CASSPHEGAGNTEAFF.

V is TRBV27 and J is TRBJ2-7; unclear D gene. V dropped 3 bases and J dropped 3 bases, with 12 bases sitting between them. Germline lookup yields CDR1 MNHEY and CDR2 SMNVEV (reference sequence). The length of the CDR3 is 14 residues. CDR3 amino acids: CASSLTSSDYEQYF. The CDR3 nucleotides read TGTGCCAGCAGTTTGACAAGTTCGGACTACGAGCAGTACTTC.

This clonotype was counted between two and nine times. This chain joins TRBV20-1 and TRBJ2-3; 14 bases map to TRBD2. The germline V gene has CDR1 DFQATT and CDR2 SNEGSKA (reference sequence). Trimming cost V 6 bases and J 5 bases; bases outside gene matches: 1. The CDR3 spans 13 residues. The CDR3 spells CSAGLAGGDTQYF. The CDR3 nucleotides read TGCAGTGCCGGACTAGCGGGAGGAGATACGCAGTATTTT.

V gene TRBV4-1 combines with J gene TRBJ2-1; 12 bases are shared with TRBD2. Germline V gene data show CDR1 as MGHRA and CDR2 as YSYEKL. V shed 3 bases, J shed 8 bases, and the junction held 8 bases outside the gene matches. This CDR3 has 16 amino acids. As DNA, the CDR3 is TGCGCCAGCAGCCATATACTAGCGGGAGGTTTCGATGAGCAGTTCTTC. It specifies CASSHILAGGFDEQFF.

The V call is TRBV28, the J call TRBJ2-5, with D maybe TRBD1 (6 bases). Germline CDR1 reads MDHEN; CDR2 reads SYDVKM. The germline V and J ends were trimmed by 7 bases and 4 bases, with 19 bases remaining between them. This CDR3 comprises 15 residues. In DNA, the CDR3 is TGTGCCAGCACTCTACGTCAGGGGTTGTTAGAGACCCAGTACTTC. It encodes CASTLRQGLLETQYF.

There are many counts of this clonotype. CDR3: CASSFSGWRGGRETQYF. CDR3 bases: TGTGCCAGCAGCTTCAGCGGTTGGCGGGGGGGCCGTGAGACCCAGTACTTC. The V call is TRBV13, the J call TRBJ2-5, with 9 bases identical to TRBD2. CDR1 and CDR2 from the germline V gene are PRHDT and FYEKMQ (reference sequence). V lost 3 bases to trimming and J lost 5 bases; unmatched junction nucleotides: 13. The CDR3 is 17 residues long.

The V call is TRBV7-9, the J call TRBJ2-5; 8 nucleotides agree with TRBD2. V trimming: 4 bases; J trimming: 2 bases; junction bases outside the gene matches: 6. This CDR3 contains 15 residues. CDR1 SEHNR and CDR2 FQNEAQ come from the germline V gene (reference sequence). The CDR3 sequence: CASSSSGSGQETQYF. Written as DNA, the CDR3 is TGTGCCAGCAGCTCGAGCGGGAGTGGGCAAGAGACCCAGTACTTC.

This clonotype has just a few counts. This chain connects TRBV7-9 to TRBJ2-1; D remains unclear. Looked up from germline, CDR1 is SEHNR and CDR2 is FQNEAQ (reference sequence). The germline V and J ends were trimmed by 4 bases and 0 bases, with 13 bases remaining between them. The CDR3 totals 16 residues. DNA of the CDR3: TGTGCCAGCAGCTCTTCTAAGGGCAGCTCCTACAATGAGCAGTTCTTC. As protein: CASSSSKGSSYNEQFF.

This clonotype was seen at least ten times. The V call is TRBV5-1, the J call TRBJ2-2; 7 bases line up with TRBD2. Looked up from germline, CDR1 is SGHRS and CDR2 is YFSETQ. J was trimmed by 4 bases and V by 5 bases; bases with no gene match: 5. This CDR3 is 14 amino acids long. CDR3 DNA: TGCGCCAGCAGTCCCGGGGGGACCACCGGGGAGCTGTTTTTT. Translation: CASSPGGTTGELFF. The variable domain in full, with the rest retrieved from reference TRBV5-1 and TRBJ2-2, is KAGVTQTPRYLIKTRGQQVTLSCSPISGHRSVSWYQQTPGQGLQFLFEYFSETQRNKGNFPGRFSGRQFSNSRSEMNVSTLELGDSALYLCASSPGGTTGELFFGEGSRLTVL.

This clonotype was found a few times. The rearrangement joins TRBV7-2 to TRBJ2-1; TRBD2 aligns across 8 bases. CDR3 length equals 14 residues. Germline loops: CDR1 SGHTA, CDR2 FQGNSA. V was pared by 3 bases and J by 5 bases, with 3 bases of the junction left unmatched. This CDR3 is CASSFGLADNEQFF. In DNA form, the CDR3 reads TGTGCCAGCAGCTTTGGACTAGCTGACAATGAGCAGTTCTTC. Looking up the rest from reference TRBV7-2 and TRBJ2-1 gives the full variable domain: GAGVSQSPSNKVTEKGKDVELRCDPISGHTALYWYRQSLGQGLEFLIYFQGNSAPDKSGLPSDRFSAERTGGSVSTLTIQRTQQEDSAVYLCASSFGLADNEQFFGPGTRLTVL.

The chain has TRBV3-1 and TRBJ2-7; TRBD1 aligns across 7 bases. CDR3 length: 15 residues. Germline V gene data show CDR1 as LGHDT and CDR2 as YNNKEL (reference sequence). Unmatched junction bases numbered 7, after V lost 3 bases and J lost 2 bases. CDR3 sequence reads: CASSHTNRGTYEQYF. DNA for the CDR3: TGTGCCAGCAGCCATACTAACAGGGGAACCTACGAGCAGTACTTC.

The chain is built from TRBV14 and TRBJ1-3; D is unclear. Germline V gives CDR1 SGHDN, CDR2 FVKESK. This CDR3 comprises 18 residues. Trimming stripped 0 bases from V and 4 bases from J, with 19 bases between. The CDR3 region is CASSQDVWSAFGGNTIYF. As DNA, the CDR3 is TGTGCCAGCAGCCAAGATGTTTGGTCGGCCTTTGGCGGAAACACCATATATTTT. The whole variable domain, filled in from reference TRBV14 and TRBJ1-3, reads EAGVTQFPSHSVIEKGQTVTLRCDPISGHDNLYWYRRVMGKEIKFLLHFVKESKQDESGMPNNRFLAERTGGTYSTLKVQPAELEDSGVYFCASSQDVWSAFGGNTIYFGEGSWLTVV.

This clonotype was seen more than once but under ten times. This rearrangement joins TRBV7-2 to TRBJ2-7; 10 nucleotides match TRBD2. The CDR3 totals 13 residues. V shed 4 bases, J shed 10 bases, and the junction held 7 bases outside the gene matches. The germline CDR1 and CDR2 sequences are SGHTA and FQGNSA. Here the CDR3 DNA reads TGTGCCAGCAGCTCCGGGACTAGCGAACTTCAGTACTTC. It yields the protein CASSSGTSELQYF.

This clonotype was observed at least ten times. The rearrangement joins TRBV27 to TRBJ1-6, with D uncertain. V was cut by 3 bases and J by 7 bases, with 10 bases left in between. CDR3 length equals 14 residues. Looked up from germline, CDR1 is MNHEY and CDR2 is SMNVEV (reference sequence). The CDR3 spells CASSFGAENSPLHF. The CDR3 bases are TGTGCCAGCAGTTTTGGAGCGGAGAATTCACCCCTCCACTTT.

This clonotype was counted a few times. The chain combines TRBV5-6 with TRBJ2-1, with 11 bases matching TRBD1. Germline V lookup: CDR1 SGHDT, CDR2 YYEEEE. The CDR3 sequence is 16 residues long. The V segment lost 2 bases and the J segment 9 bases; nucleotides outside the gene matches: 10. CDR3 nucleotide sequence: TGTGCCAGCAGCTTCGGAACCGGGACAGGGGGATCTGAGCAGTTCTTC. Translation gives CASSFGTGTGGSEQFF.

Ten or more counts support this clonotype. This chain joins TRBV7-8 and TRBJ2-2, with D perhaps TRBD1 (6 bases). The ends were cut back, 7 bases at V and 2 bases at J, with 14 bases in the middle. Germline CDR1 is SGHVS and CDR2 is FQNEAQ. The CDR3 runs 15 residues. CDR3 residues: CASTPTGINTGELFF. The CDR3 DNA reads TGTGCCAGCACCCCAACAGGGATCAACACCGGGGAGCTGTTTTTT.

This clonotype was found many times. The chain carries TRBV12-3 or TRBV12-4 and TRBJ2-3, with 9 bases identical to TRBD2. The CDR3 has 18 residues. Trimming removed 5 bases from V and 5 bases from J; junction bases left unmatched: 17. The CDR3 DNA reads TGTGCCAGCAGTCAACCCTTGGGGACTAGCTTCCGAGGAGATACGCAGTATTTT. It yields the protein CASSQPLGTSFRGDTQYF.

This clonotype was counted between two and nine times. The DNA of the CDR3 is TGTGCCAGCAGGAACCTCACAGGGGGCGCGAACACCGGGGAGCTGTTTTTT. Translated, it gives CASRNLTGGANTGELFF. This chain links TRBV7-9 with TRBJ2-2, with 9 nucleotides matching TRBD1. The germline V gene encodes CDR1 SEHNR and CDR2 FQNEAQ (reference sequence). The J segment lost 0 bases and the V segment lost 6 bases, leaving 8 bases of the junction unmatched. This CDR3 has 17 amino acids. Full variable domain (rest looked up from reference TRBV7-9 and TRBJ2-2): DTGVSQNPRHKITKRGQNVTFRCDPISEHNRLYWYRQTLGQGPEFLTYFQNEAQLEKSRLLSDRFSAERPKGSFSTLEIQRTEQGDSAMYLCASRNLTGGANTGELFFGEGSRLTVL.

V is TRBV6-5 and J is TRBJ1-5, with D perhaps matching TRBD1 (5 bases). The CDR3 is made up of 16 amino acids. From germline, CDR1 is MNHEY and CDR2 SVGAGI. V lost 4 bases to trimming and J lost 0 bases, with 13 bases between them. CDR3 coding DNA: TGTGCCAGCAGTTCCAACAGGCTCTATAGCAATCAGCCCCAGCATTTT. This sequence encodes CASSSNRLYSNQPQHF.

The CDR3 region is CASSWDYSGESTDTQYF. In DNA, the CDR3 is TGCGCCAGCAGCTGGGACTATAGCGGGGAAAGCACAGATACGCAGTATTTT. The V gene is TRBV5-1, the J gene TRBJ2-3, with 8 bases lining up with TRBD2. V lost 3 bases and J lost 0; bases outside the gene matches: 9. Germline V gene data show CDR1 as SGHRS and CDR2 as YFSETQ. The CDR3 is 17 amino acids.

V gene TRBV28 combines with J gene TRBJ2-4; the D gene is possibly TRBD2 (6 bases). Germline CDR1 reads MDHEN; CDR2 reads SYDVKM. V was pared by 5 bases and J by 3 bases, with 14 bases between. The CDR3 runs 15 residues. In nucleotides, the CDR3 is TGTGCCAGCAGTACAATATCGGGGGACAAAAACATTCAGTACTTC. Translated: CASSTISGDKNIQYF.

This clonotype was recorded at least ten times. The V gene is TRBV29-1, the J gene TRBJ1-2, with 8 positions matching TRBD1. CDR1 SQVTM and CDR2 ANQGSEA come from the germline V gene. The CDR3 length is 13 residues. The V segment lost 7 bases and the J segment 8 bases; nucleotides outside the gene matches: 12. The chain's CDR3 is CSGTLGQGGGYTF. The CDR3 nucleotides are TGCAGCGGAACTCTCGGACAGGGTGGCGGCTACACCTTC.